A selection of T cell receptor beta chains follows, all from one sample in a study of naive and memory T cell subsets. TCRdb used MiXCR to reprocess the UMI-ligation and nested PCR reads, holding one entry per CDR3 protein. The profile shows approximately 20,000 distinct CDR3 sequences, over 7% of them singletons. The sample comprised central memory CD8+ T cells from blood. Receptor source: a human donor in good health. The CDR3 runs from the conserved cysteine through the conserved F or W. A D gene is named only where the DNA matches it firmly. Clone size is shown for a subset of rows, as once, few, many or a class of expanded clone.

-,TRBV6-5,few,TRBJ2-3,TGTGCCAGCAGTTTTTCCCTGGGGGACGTCACAGATACGCAGTATTTT,CASSFSLGDVTDTQYF
-,TRBV15,-,TRBJ1-1,TGTGCCACCAGCAGGGACTACCTTGAAGCTTTCTTT,CATSRDYLEAFF
-,TRBV15,few,TRBJ2-7,TGTGCCACCAGCCCCGGACAGTCGGGTTCCAGCGAGCAGTACTTC,CATSPGQSGSSEQYF
TRBD1,TRBV28,few,TRBJ2-7,TGTGCCAGCAAGGGGGCGCTTCACTACGAGCAGTACTTC,CASKGALHYEQYF
-,TRBV19,-,TRBJ2-7,TGTGCCAGTAGTCCGCGTTCGGGGATCGAGCAGTACTTC,CASSPRSGIEQYF
-,TRBV10-1,-,TRBJ2-1,TGCGCCAGCAGTGGTATTAGCCCCTTCGGTGAGCAGTTCTTC,CASSGISPFGEQFF
-,TRBV7-6,-,TRBJ1-1,TGTGCCAGCAGCTTTCCCGGGACCGAAGCTTTCTTT,CASSFPGTEAFF
-,TRBV6-2/TRBV6-3,few,TRBJ2-7,TGTGCCAGCAGTTACCCTAGGGACACCAGTTCCCTTCGGCGCTCCGAGCAGTACTTC,CASSYPRDTSSLRRSEQYF
-,TRBV4-3,few,TRBJ1-1,TGCGCCAGCAGCCAAGGTTTAAAGGACACTGAAGCTTTCTTT,CASSQGLKDTEAFF
TRBD2,TRBV29-1,few,TRBJ2-5,TGCAGCGTGCCATCAGCGGGAGGGCTGTTTGAGACCCAGTACTTC,CSVPSAGGLFETQYF
-,TRBV4-3,-,TRBJ2-6,TGCGCCAGCAGCCAAGAGCCGGGGGCTGGGGCCAACGTCCTGACTTTC,CASSQEPGAGANVLTF
-,TRBV7-9,few,TRBJ1-4,TGTGCCAGCAGCCTGGGGACACCCGGTAATGAAAAACTGTTTTTT,CASSLGTPGNEKLFF
-,TRBV11-1,-,TRBJ2-5,TGTGCCAGCAGCTTAGTACGGGACCAAGAGACCCAGTACTTC,CASSLVRDQETQYF
-,TRBV28,few,TRBJ2-1,TGTGCCAGCAGTTTATGGGAAAATGAGCAGTTCTTC,CASSLWENEQFF
-,TRBV19,medium-sized,TRBJ1-1,TGTGCCAGTACCCCGGGACATCTGAACACTGAAGCTTTCTTT,CASTPGHLNTEAFF
-,TRBV30,many,TRBJ2-6,TGTGCCTGGACCACCCCGGTTGCTGGGGCCAACGTCCTGACTTTC,CAWTTPVAGANVLTF
TRBD2,TRBV28,-,TRBJ2-1,TGTGCCAGCAGCTCCCAGCGGGAGGGCCTATTATGGGGCAATGAGCAGTTCTTC,CASSSQREGLLWGNEQFF
TRBD2,TRBV6-2/TRBV6-3,few,TRBJ2-1,TGTGCCAGCAGTTACTCTGGTAGCGGGAGTAATAAGTTCTTC,CASSYSGSGSNKFF
TRBD2,TRBV7-9,-,TRBJ2-3,TGTGCCAGCAGCTGGCGACTAGCGGGGCGCACAGATACGCAGTATTTT,CASSWRLAGRTDTQYF
TRBD1,TRBV6-4,many,TRBJ2-4,TGTGCCAGCAGTGACTCGGGACAGGGCATTCAGTACTTC,CASSDSGQGIQYF
-,TRBV11-2,-,TRBJ1-1,TGTGCCAGCAGCTTTTCAGGTAGCCCTGAAGCTTTCTTT,CASSFSGSPEAFF
-,TRBV3-1,-,TRBJ2-7,TGTGCCAGCAGCCTCGTCGTGGGCTACGAGCAGTACTTC,CASSLVVGYEQYF
TRBD1,TRBV29-1,few,TRBJ2-3,TGCAGCGTTAAGGACAGGGGAACAGATACGCAGTATTTT,CSVKDRGTDTQYF
-,TRBV5-1,many,TRBJ2-3,TGCGCCAGCAGCTACGCGGCGGACACAGATACGCAGTATTTT,CASSYAADTDTQYF
TRBD1,TRBV6-2/TRBV6-3,medium-sized,TRBJ1-5,TGTGCCAGCAGTCCGGGACAGGGGGAGTATCAGCCCCAGCATTTT,CASSPGQGEYQPQHF
-,TRBV20-1,few,TRBJ1-4,TGCAGTGCTGATACCGGGACGGCTAATGAAAAACTGTTTTTT,CSADTGTANEKLFF
TRBD2,TRBV27,few,TRBJ2-3,TGTGCCAGCAGCATACTAGCGGGAGACGCAGATACGCAGTATTTT,CASSILAGDADTQYF
TRBD2,TRBV20-1,-,TRBJ2-1,TGCAGTGCTAGAGACGGCGGGAGGGCCGGCAATGAGCAGTTCTTC,CSARDGGRAGNEQFF
-,TRBV6-2/TRBV6-3,-,TRBJ2-3,TGTGCCAGCAGTTCCGGAGCGGAGAGCACAGATACGCAGTATTTT,CASSSGAESTDTQYF
-,TRBV5-1,many,TRBJ2-1,TGCGCCAGCAGCTTGGAGGGTGGTGGACCCTACAATGAGCAGTTCTTC,CASSLEGGGPYNEQFF
TRBD1,TRBV6-1,-,TRBJ2-1,TGTGCCAGCAGTCGGGACAGTCACAATGAGCAGTTCTTC,CASSRDSHNEQFF
TRBD2,TRBV27,-,TRBJ2-3,TGTGCCAGCAGTAGTATACTAGCGGGAGCAGATACGCAGTATTTT,CASSSILAGADTQYF
-,TRBV27,-,TRBJ1-5,TGTGCCAGCAGTTGGCGAGGGGGTACTCAGCCCCAGCATTTT,CASSWRGGTQPQHF
-,TRBV12-3/TRBV12-4,many,TRBJ2-7,TGTGCCAGCAGTTTTGACCTCCGGGACGAACAAACCTACGAGCAGTACTTC,CASSFDLRDEQTYEQYF
-,TRBV20-1,-,TRBJ2-1,TGCAGTGCTAGAGAGGCGGGATTTGGGGGCCCCTACAATGAGCAGTTCTTC,CSAREAGFGGPYNEQFF
-,TRBV20-1,many,TRBJ2-1,TGCAGTGCTAGACCATTAGCGGCTAATGACTACAATGAGCAGTTCTTC,CSARPLAANDYNEQFF
TRBD1,TRBV5-8,many,TRBJ1-5,TGTGCCAGCAGCTTGACAGGGGGAGGCATTCAGCCCCAGCATTTT,CASSLTGGGIQPQHF
TRBD1,TRBV27,few,TRBJ2-5,TGTGCCAGCAGCCCGAGCCTGACAGGGATTGTGGCCCAGTACTTC,CASSPSLTGIVAQYF
-,TRBV12-3/TRBV12-4,few,TRBJ2-7,TGTGCCAGCAGTTTATACAGTTCCTACGAGCAGTACTTC,CASSLYSSYEQYF
-,TRBV27,-,TRBJ1-2,TGTGCCAGCAGTTTAAATCTGGGGGCACTCTATGGCTACACCTTC,CASSLNLGALYGYTF
-,TRBV27,many,TRBJ2-1,TGTGCCAGGAAGGACGGAGCAGGGAATTCCAATGAGCAGTTCTTC,CARKDGAGNSNEQFF